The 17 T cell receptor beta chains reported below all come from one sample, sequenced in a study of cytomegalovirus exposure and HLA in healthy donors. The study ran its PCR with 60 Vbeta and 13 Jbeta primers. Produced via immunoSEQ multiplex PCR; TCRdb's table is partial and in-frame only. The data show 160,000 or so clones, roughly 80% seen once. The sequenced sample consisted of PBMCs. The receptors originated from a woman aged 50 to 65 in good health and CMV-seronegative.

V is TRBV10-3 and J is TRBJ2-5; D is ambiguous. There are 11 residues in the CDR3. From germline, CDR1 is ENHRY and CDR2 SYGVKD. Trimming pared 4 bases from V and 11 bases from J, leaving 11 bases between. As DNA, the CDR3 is TGTGCCATCAGTGCCCTTACAGAGCAGTACTTC. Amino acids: CAISALTEQYF.

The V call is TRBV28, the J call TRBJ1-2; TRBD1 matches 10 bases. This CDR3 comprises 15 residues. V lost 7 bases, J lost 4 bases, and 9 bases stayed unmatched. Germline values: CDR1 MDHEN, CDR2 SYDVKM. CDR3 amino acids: CASTRSTGGAYGYTF. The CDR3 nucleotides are TGTGCCAGCACCCGATCGACAGGGGGCGCCTATGGCTACACCTTC.

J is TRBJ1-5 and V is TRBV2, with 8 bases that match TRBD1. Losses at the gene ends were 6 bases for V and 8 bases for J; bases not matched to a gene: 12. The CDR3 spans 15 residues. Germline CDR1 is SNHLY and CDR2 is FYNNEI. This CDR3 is CASSLLGQGVEPQHF. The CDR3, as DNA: TGTGCCAGCAGCTTATTAGGACAGGGTGTTGAGCCCCAGCATTTT.

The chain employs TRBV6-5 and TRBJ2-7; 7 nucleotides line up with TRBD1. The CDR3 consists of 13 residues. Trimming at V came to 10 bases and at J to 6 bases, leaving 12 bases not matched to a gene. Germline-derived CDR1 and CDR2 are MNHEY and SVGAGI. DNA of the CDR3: TGTGCCACTGCAGGTAGGGGGCCTCGCGAGCAGTACTTC. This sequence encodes CATAGRGPREQYF.

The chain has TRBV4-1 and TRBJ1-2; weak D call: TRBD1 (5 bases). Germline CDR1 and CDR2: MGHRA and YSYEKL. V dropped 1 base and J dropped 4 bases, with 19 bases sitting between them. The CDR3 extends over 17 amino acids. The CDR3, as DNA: TGCGCCAGCAGCCAAGGCGGAGCAGGGATGGTAACCTATGGCTACACCTTC. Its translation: CASSQGGAGMVTYGYTF.

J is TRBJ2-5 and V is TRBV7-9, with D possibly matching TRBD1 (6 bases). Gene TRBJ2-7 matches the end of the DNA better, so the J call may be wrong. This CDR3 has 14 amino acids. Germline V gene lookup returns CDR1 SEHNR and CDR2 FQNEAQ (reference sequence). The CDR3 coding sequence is TGTGCCAGCAGCTTAGGTGGACAGAGCTACGAGCAGTACTTC. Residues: CASSLGGQSYEQYF.

The CDR3 region is CASSQEGQGGREQYF. The CDR3 nucleotides are TGTGCCAGCAGCCAAGAGGGTCAGGGAGGGAGGGAGCAGTACTTC. V and J are TRBV4-2 and TRBJ2-7; 7 nucleotides match TRBD2. This CDR3 region has 15 residues. Germline assignment: CDR1 LGHNA and CDR2 YNFKEQ. With V trimmed by 0 bases and J by 7 bases, 9 bases remained unmatched.

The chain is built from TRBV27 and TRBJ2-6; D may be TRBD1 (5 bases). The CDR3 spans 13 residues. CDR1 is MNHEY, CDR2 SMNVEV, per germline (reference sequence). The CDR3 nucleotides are TGTGCGTCTCAGGGCTCTGGGGCCAACGTCCTGACTTTC. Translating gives CASQGSGANVLTF.

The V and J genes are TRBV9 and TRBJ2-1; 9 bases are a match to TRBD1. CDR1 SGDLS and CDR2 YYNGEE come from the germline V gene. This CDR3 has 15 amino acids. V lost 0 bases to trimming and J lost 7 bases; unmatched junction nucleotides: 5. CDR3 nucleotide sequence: TGTGCCAGCAGCGTAGGGAGACAGGGGGGGAATGAGCAGTTCTTC. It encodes CASSVGRQGGNEQFF. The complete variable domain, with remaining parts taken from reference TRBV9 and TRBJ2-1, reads DSGVTQTPKHLITATGQRVTLRCSPRSGDLSVYWYQQSLDQGLQFLIQYYNGEERAKGNILERFSAQQFPDLHSELNLSSLELGDSALYFCASSVGRQGGNEQFFGPGTRLTVL.

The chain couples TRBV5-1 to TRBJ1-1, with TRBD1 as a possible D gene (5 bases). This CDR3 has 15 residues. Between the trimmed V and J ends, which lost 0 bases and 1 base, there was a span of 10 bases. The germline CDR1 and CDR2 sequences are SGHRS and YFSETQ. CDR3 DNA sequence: TGCGCCAGCAGCTTGGAGGGACTGCCGAACACTGAAGCTTTCTTT. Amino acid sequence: CASSLEGLPNTEAFF.

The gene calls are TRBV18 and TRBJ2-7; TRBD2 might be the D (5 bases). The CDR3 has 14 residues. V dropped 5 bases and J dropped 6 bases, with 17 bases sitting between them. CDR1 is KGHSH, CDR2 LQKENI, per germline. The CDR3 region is CASSTPPGLSEQYF. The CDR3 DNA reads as TGTGCCAGCTCAACCCCGCCAGGACTCTCCGAGCAGTACTTC.

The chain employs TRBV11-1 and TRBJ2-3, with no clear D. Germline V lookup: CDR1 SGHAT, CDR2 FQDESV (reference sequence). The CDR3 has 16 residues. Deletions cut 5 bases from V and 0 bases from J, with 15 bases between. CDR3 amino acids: CASSPPWAPSTDTQYF. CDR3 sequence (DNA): TGTGCCAGCAGCCCCCCCTGGGCGCCTAGCACAGATACGCAGTATTTT.

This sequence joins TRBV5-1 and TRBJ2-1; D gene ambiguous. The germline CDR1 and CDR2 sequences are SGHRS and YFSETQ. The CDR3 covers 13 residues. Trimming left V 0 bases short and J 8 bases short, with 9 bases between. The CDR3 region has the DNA TGCGCCAGCAGCTTGGTCCAGAGCGATGAGCAGTTCTTC. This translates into CASSLVQSDEQFF.

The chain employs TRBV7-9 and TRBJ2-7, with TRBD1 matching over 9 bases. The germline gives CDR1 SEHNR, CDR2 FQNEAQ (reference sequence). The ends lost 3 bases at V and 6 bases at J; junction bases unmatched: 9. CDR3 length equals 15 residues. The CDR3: CASSFSMGQGSEQYF. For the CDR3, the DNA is TGTGCCAGCAGCTTTTCCATGGGACAGGGTAGCGAGCAGTACTTC.

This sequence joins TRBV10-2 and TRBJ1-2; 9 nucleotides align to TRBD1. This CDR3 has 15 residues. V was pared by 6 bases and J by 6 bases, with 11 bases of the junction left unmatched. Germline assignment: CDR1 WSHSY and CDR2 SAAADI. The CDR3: CASSDPGTGRDGYTF. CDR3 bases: TGCGCCAGCAGCGATCCCGGGACAGGGAGAGATGGCTACACCTTC.

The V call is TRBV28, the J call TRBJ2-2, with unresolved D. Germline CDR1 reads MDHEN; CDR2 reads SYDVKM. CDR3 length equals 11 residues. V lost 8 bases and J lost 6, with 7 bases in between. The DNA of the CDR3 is TGTGCCAGCTATTTCGCCGGGGAGCTGTTTTTT. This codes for CASYFAGELFF.

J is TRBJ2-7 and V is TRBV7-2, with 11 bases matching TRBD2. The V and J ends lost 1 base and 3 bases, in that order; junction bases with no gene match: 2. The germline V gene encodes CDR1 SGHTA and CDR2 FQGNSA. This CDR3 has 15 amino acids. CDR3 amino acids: CASSLVLAGGYEQYF. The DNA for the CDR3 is TGTGCCAGCAGCTTAGTCCTAGCGGGAGGCTACGAGCAGTACTTC.